A selection of T cell receptor beta chains follows, all from one sample in a study of T cells in Graves' hyperthyroidism and ophthalmopathy. TCRdb fed the multiplex PCR reads into MiXCR, producing one record per CDR3 protein. The sample lists about 600,000 distinct CDR3 sequences, approximately 16% seen once, with 2.5% to 4% in the top ten. Sequencing input: blood. These receptors were obtained from a woman aged 35 to 49 with Graves' ophthalmopathy. CDR3s include the opening cysteine and the closing phenylalanine or tryptophan. Fields, in order: V gene, CDR3 protein.

v_gene: TRBV30; CDR3aa: CAWSINNEQFF
v_gene: TRBV6-5; CDR3aa: CASRRDSSYNSPLHF
v_gene: TRBV6-2/TRBV6-3; CDR3aa: CASSYPGNEQFF
v_gene: TRBV2; CDR3aa: CASSEGAGGETQYF
v_gene: TRBV20-1; CDR3aa: CSAIRDTNTEAFF
v_gene: TRBV3-1; CDR3aa: CASSLPGLAGGSYNEQFF
v_gene: TRBV28; CDR3aa: CASSLRNLQETQYF
v_gene: TRBV30; CDR3aa: CAWSVQPNQPQHF
v_gene: TRBV6-1; CDR3aa: CASTQTVGNTIYF
v_gene: TRBV28; CDR3aa: CASTQRLAGFTDTQYF
v_gene: TRBV5-6; CDR3aa: CASSLGHDCTF
v_gene: TRBV7-9; CDR3aa: CASSWDRVNGYTF
v_gene: TRBV29-1; CDR3aa: CSAGQGPNYGYTF
v_gene: TRBV30; CDR3aa: CAWSFHRDEQFF
v_gene: TRBV10-3; CDR3aa: CAISEHPGTEAFF
v_gene: TRBV7-9; CDR3aa: CASSPDPDNYGYTF
v_gene: TRBV11-2; CDR3aa: CASSFGYSTDTQYF
v_gene: TRBV20-1; CDR3aa: CSALRDTSYNEQFF
v_gene: TRBV7-3; CDR3aa: CASRPGGVDGGELFF
v_gene: TRBV19; CDR3aa: CASSTNSLAGVYNEQFF
v_gene: TRBV29-1; CDR3aa: CSVVMDGTGPQHF
v_gene: TRBV7-2; CDR3aa: CASSLRDGRITEAFF
v_gene: TRBV15; CDR3aa: CATSRSAGVEKLFF
v_gene: TRBV2; CDR3aa: CASRNRLAGQETQYF
v_gene: TRBV20-1; CDR3aa: CSANPFGVTDTQYF
v_gene: TRBV5-1; CDR3aa: CASSLEDYGYTF
v_gene: TRBV10-2; CDR3aa: CASRPWGTGEDGYTF
v_gene: TRBV7-9; CDR3aa: CASNPRLGTRNSNEQFF
v_gene: TRBV9; CDR3aa: CASSSPGTGFTGELFF
v_gene: TRBV10-3; CDR3aa: CAISDSGRAGGNEQFF
v_gene: TRBV15; CDR3aa: CATSRDLASGTYNEQFF
v_gene: TRBV18; CDR3aa: CASSLQGIDEQFF
v_gene: TRBV12-3/TRBV12-4; CDR3aa: CASSSDRGQGQPQHF
v_gene: TRBV20-1; CDR3aa: CSARDSTEAFF
v_gene: TRBV11-2; CDR3aa: CASSFGYDEQFF
v_gene: TRBV9; CDR3aa: CASSVVLTNEKLFF
v_gene: TRBV6-1; CDR3aa: CASAEADTEAFF